The 21 T cell receptor beta chains listed next were all sequenced from one sample in a study of blood T cell repertoires in COVID-19. Clones were read by immunoSEQ multiplex PCR, and TCRdb kept only the in-frame ones, dropping some. The sample records over 55,000 clones, 82% being singletons. The sample consisted of peripheral blood. These receptors all stem from a woman aged 55-69 years with acute or convalescent COVID-19.

The chain links TRBV9 to TRBJ2-7, with 7 bases that match TRBD2. CDR3 length: 17 residues. The V segment lost 2 bases and the J segment 1 base; nucleotides outside the gene matches: 12. Germline loops: CDR1 SGDLS, CDR2 YYNGEE. Written as DNA, the CDR3 is TGTGCCAGCAGCGTGGGAGAGGGAGCGGGGCCTTCCTACGAGCAGTACTTC. Translating gives CASSVGEGAGPSYEQYF. The complete variable domain, with remaining parts taken from reference TRBV9 and TRBJ2-7, reads DSGVTQTPKHLITATGQRVTLRCSPRSGDLSVYWYQQSLDQGLQFLIQYYNGEERAKGNILERFSAQQFPDLHSELNLSSLELGDSALYFCASSVGEGAGPSYEQYFGPGTRLTVT.

This sequence joins TRBV7-9 and TRBJ2-7; perhaps TRBD2 as D (6 bases). This CDR3 has 13 amino acids. Germline CDR1 is SEHNR and CDR2 is FQNEAQ (reference sequence). V dropped 2 bases and J dropped 5 bases, with 10 bases sitting between them. The CDR3 sequence: CASSLPGGDEQYF. In nucleotides, the CDR3 is TGTGCCAGCAGCTTACCGGGCGGGGACGAGCAGTACTTC.

This chain uses TRBV30 with TRBJ2-3; D is perhaps TRBD2 (6 bases). The ends were cut back, 1 base at V and 4 bases at J, with 9 bases in the middle. The CDR3 runs to 13 residues. Germline CDR1 is GTSNPN and CDR2 is SVGIG (reference sequence). CDR3 nucleotide sequence: TGTGCCTGGAGTGGTTTAGCGGCAGATACGCAGTATTTT. This gives the protein CAWSGLAADTQYF.

The V call is TRBV9, the J call TRBJ1-3, with D possibly being TRBD1 (6 bases). V gave up 1 base and J gave up 0 bases, with 8 bases separating them. The germline gives CDR1 SGDLS, CDR2 YYNGEE. CDR3 length: 15 residues. CDR3 amino acids: CASSVLDSSGNTIYF. The CDR3 region has the DNA TGTGCCAGCAGCGTACTGGACAGCTCTGGAAACACCATATATTTT.

The J gene is TRBJ2-7, the V gene TRBV18; possible D gene TRBD1, 5 bases. The CDR3 has 13 amino acids. V gave up 6 bases and J gave up 6 bases, with 15 bases separating them. The germline CDR1 and CDR2 sequences are KGHSH and LQKENI. DNA for the CDR3: TGTGCCAGCTCGTACCTACAGGATCTCGAGCAGTACTTC. Amino acids: CASSYLQDLEQYF.

The gene calls are TRBV2 and TRBJ2-5; TRBD2 agrees at 8 bases. The CDR3 sequence is 16 residues long. Per the germline V gene, CDR1 is SNHLY and CDR2 is FYNNEI. V dropped 8 bases and J dropped 7; count of bases not matched to a gene: 18. The chain's CDR3 is CASREAGAATLGTQYF. In nucleotides, the CDR3 is TGTGCCAGCCGAGAAGCGGGGGCGGCTACATTGGGGACCCAGTACTTC. Full variable domain (outside the CDR3, taken from reference TRBV2 and TRBJ2-5): EPEVTQTPSHQVTQMGQEVILRCVPISNHLYFYWYRQILGQKVEFLVSFYNNEISEKSEIFDDQFSVERPDGSNFTLKIRSTKLEDSAMYFCASREAGAATLGTQYFGPGTRLLVL.

The chain joins TRBV6-6 to TRBJ2-7; TRBD1 is a possible D gene (5 bases). The V end lost 7 bases, the J end lost 4 bases, and 17 bases lay between the germline ends. The germline gives CDR1 MNHNY, CDR2 SVGAGI (reference sequence). The CDR3 spans 14 residues. CDR3 nucleotide sequence: TGTGCCAGCACCACGACAGACCGAGAATACGAGCAGTACTTC. Its protein is CASTTTDREYEQYF.

The rearrangement uses TRBV13 and TRBJ2-3; 10 bases are shared with TRBD1. Germline V gives CDR1 PRHDT, CDR2 FYEKMQ (reference sequence). V lost 5 bases to trimming and J lost 2 bases; unmatched junction nucleotides: 7. The CDR3 runs to 16 residues. CDR3 nucleotide sequence: TGTGCCAGCAGCACCCGGACAGGGGGATACACAGATACGCAGTATTTT. Protein product: CASSTRTGGYTDTQYF.

The V and J genes are TRBV27 and TRBJ1-3, with 11 bases matching TRBD1. The CDR3 has 15 amino acids. V lost 4 bases, J lost 10 bases, and 9 bases stayed unmatched. CDR1 is MNHEY and CDR2 is SMNVEV in the germline V gene (reference sequence). The CDR3: CASSSVGQGAVTIYF. The CDR3 region has the DNA TGTGCCAGCAGTTCCGTCGGACAGGGGGCGGTGACCATATATTTT.

The chain couples TRBV19 to TRBJ2-3; the D gene is possibly TRBD2 (5 bases). CDR1 LNHDA and CDR2 SQIVND come from the germline V gene (reference sequence). V shed 0 bases and J shed 3 bases, with 7 bases lying between them. The CDR3 consists of 14 residues. CDR3: CASSIDPGTDTQYF. In DNA, the CDR3 is TGTGCCAGTAGTATAGATCCGGGAACAGATACGCAGTATTTT.

The chain combines TRBV6-6 with TRBJ2-3; 12 bases line up with TRBD2. In germline, CDR1 is MNHNY, CDR2 SVGAGI (reference sequence). The V gene end was trimmed by 5 bases and the J gene end by 0 bases; junction bases not matched to a gene: 6. The CDR3 contains 17 residues. CDR3 in DNA: TGTGCCAGCAGTCTAGCGGGGGGGCATTCTAGCACAGATACGCAGTATTTT. Amino acid sequence: CASSLAGGHSSTDTQYF.

The CDR3 coding sequence is TGTGCCAGCAGACAAACCAGGGGAGGCAATCAGCCCCAGCATTTT. Translating gives CASRQTRGGNQPQHF. This chain uses TRBV6-5 with TRBJ1-5; maybe TRBD1 (6 bases). The CDR3 has 15 amino acids. Trimming took off 6 bases at V and 2 bases at J, with 14 bases between the two ends. The germline CDR1 and CDR2 sequences are MNHEY and SVGAGI.

The chain has TRBV7-2 and TRBJ1-6; TRBD1 matches at 8 bases. Germline assignment: CDR1 SGHTA and CDR2 FQGNSA. Unmatched junction bases numbered 6, after V lost 0 bases and J lost 11 bases. This CDR3 spans 15 amino acids. CDR3 sequence reads: CASSLAQGAGTPLHF. For the CDR3, the DNA is TGTGCCAGCAGCTTAGCCCAGGGGGCCGGAACACCCCTCCACTTT.

The chain recombines TRBV6-5 with TRBJ1-5, with 7 nucleotides matching TRBD1. Germline-derived CDR1 and CDR2 are MNHEY and SVGAGI. This CDR3 has 13 residues. J lost 6 bases, V lost 6 bases, and 5 bases had no gene match. This chain's CDR3 is CASSRDRVQPQHF. The CDR3 DNA is TGTGCCAGCAGCAGAGACAGGGTTCAGCCCCAGCATTTT.

V gene TRBV18 combines with J gene TRBJ2-5, with 7 bases lining up with TRBD1. V shed 3 bases and J 4 bases; nucleotides not matched to a gene: 5. CDR1 and CDR2 from the germline V gene are KGHSH and LQKENI. The CDR3 totals 14 residues. Here the CDR3 reads CASSPGQVGETQYF. The CDR3 DNA follows: TGTGCCAGCTCACCCGGACAGGTGGGAGAGACCCAGTACTTC.

The sample holds one count of this clone. The V call is TRBV9, the J call TRBJ1-1; TRBD1 matches at 7 bases. V gave up 3 bases and J gave up 3 bases; unmatched junction bases: 2. Germline CDR1 and CDR2: SGDLS and YYNGEE. The CDR3 is 13 residues long. Here the CDR3 reads CASSGTGDTEAFF. CDR3 nucleotide sequence: TGTGCCAGCAGCGGTACAGGGGACACTGAAGCTTTCTTT.

The V gene is TRBV24-1, the J gene TRBJ2-7; 10 bases line up with TRBD2. Germline V gene lookup returns CDR1 KGHDR and CDR2 SFDVKD. V lost 8 bases and J lost 3; bases outside the gene matches: 6. The CDR3 spans 14 residues. In DNA form, the CDR3 reads TGTGCCACCAATGGTGGACTAGCGGTCTACGAGCAGTACTTC. This encodes CATNGGLAVYEQYF.

V gene TRBV2 combines with J gene TRBJ1-2; possible D gene TRBD1, 5 bases. The CDR3 is 11 residues long. The V end was cut by 10 bases, the J end by 6 bases, with 12 bases between. CDR1 is SNHLY, CDR2 FYNNEI, per germline. The CDR3, as DNA: TGTGCCAACCGGACACCGGATGGCTACACCTTC. Translated, it gives CANRTPDGYTF.

This clone was recorded once. This chain connects TRBV30 to TRBJ2-2, with TRBD1 identical over 9 bases. Germline CDR1 and CDR2: GTSNPN and SVGIG (reference sequence). Losses at the gene ends were 3 bases for V and 4 bases for J; bases not matched to a gene: 6. The CDR3 consists of 15 residues. This chain's CDR3 is CAWRAGQGSTGELFF. For the CDR3, the DNA is TGTGCCTGGAGAGCGGGACAGGGATCCACCGGGGAGCTGTTTTTT.

To note about this clone: The same CDR3 can be traced to other DNA sequences in this sample. The V gene is TRBV9, the J gene TRBJ2-5; TRBD2 might be the D (6 bases). CDR3 length equals 11 residues. V was clipped by 5 bases and J by 5 bases, with 7 bases between them. Germline V gene data show CDR1 as SGDLS and CDR2 as YYNGEE. The CDR3 region is CASSRGETQYF. CDR3 DNA: TGTGCCAGCAGTCGGGGGGAGACCCAGTACTTC.

The V call is TRBV30, the J call TRBJ2-1; tentatively, D is TRBD1 (5 bases). This CDR3 contains 12 residues. The V end was cut by 4 bases, the J end by 7 bases, with 11 bases between. Germline V gene data show CDR1 as GTSNPN and CDR2 as SVGIG (reference sequence). The CDR3 spells CAWTRDENEQFF. CDR3 nucleotides: TGTGCCTGGACCAGGGATGAGAATGAGCAGTTCTTC. Full variable domain (rest looked up from reference TRBV30 and TRBJ2-1): SQTIHQWPATLVQPVGSPLSLECTVEGTSNPNLYWYRQAAGRGLQLLFYSVGIGQISSEVPQNLSASRPQDRQFILSSKKLLLSDSGFYLCAWTRDENEQFFGPGTRLTVL.